The entry below describes one T cell receptor beta chain. This clonotype was found a few times. This receptor's antigen is unknown. No clone much larger than this one lies a single base away; base qualities are absent. This record comes from a study of identical twins (dated by TCRdb to 2016 to 2018). Regarding the research as a whole: To test whether fetal clonotypes persist, this study deep-sequenced TCR alpha and beta repertoires from monozygotic twins, from unrelated adults of various ages, and from cord blood. To rule out contamination, replicate twin experiments were performed at different times with different library preparation protocols.

The germline V gene (reference sequence) gives CDR1 as SEHNR and CDR2 as FQNEAQ. The trim is 6 bases for V and 0 bases for J, with a gap of 8 bases between the germline ends. Reading from cysteine to phenylalanine, the CDR3 counts 14 amino acids. The sequence is cut down to CDR3 DNA, 42 bases in frame from base 1. The library was generated by 5' RACE. For sequencing, an Illumina HiSeq 2000 was employed. A universal primer binding site was introduced by template switching, and a unique molecular identifier was present in the final cDNA, enabling accurate counting of TCR cDNA molecules. Specific primers in the conserved constant-segment region were used to synthesize first-strand cDNA for TCR alpha and beta chains. Each cDNA library was double barcoded, with a SMART-Mk sample barcode plus Illumina barcodes, to control for contamination. TruSeq adapter sequences, together with Illumina sample barcodes, were added in two successive PCR steps. The Illumina HiSeq platform was used with custom primers to sequence TCR alpha and beta cDNA libraries. The authors' pipeline ran thus. Raw reads were processed with MiGEC to extract unique molecular identifiers, and MiXCR was used to determine CDR3 positions. For each individual, recombination models were inferred using an EM algorithm with the repgenHMM and IGoR tools. The analysis of shared clonotypes was done with the tcR package in R, with sharing normalized by the product of cloneset sizes. To study raw recombination free of thymic and clonal selection effects, out-of-frame nonproductive sequences were analyzed. TCRdb reran the public reads through fastp at Q25 and MiXCR, keeping productive beta chains. Every entry covers one CDR3 protein and lists the most common genes and DNA from its rows. TCRdb's processing, not the authors', yielded these V and J calls. Recorded for this sample are some 1,700,000 distinct CDR3 sequences; about 32% of them occurred a single time. The ten largest account for around 0.25% of the sample.

Points the paper makes about the study in general: Excess twin sharing in beta out-of-frame sequences was weaker because fewer shared sequences lowered the signal-to-noise ratio. Conclusions relied on cross-sectional statistical analysis, since the same donors could not be followed over many years. Out-of-frame TCR alpha sharing in monozygotic twins was systematically underestimated by recombination models, whereas sharing between unrelated individuals was in agreement with the recombination models. Zero-insertion analyses could be partly confounded by invariant T cells such as MAIT and iNKT, although diverse VJ usage argued against such confounding for most clonotypes. Compared with coincidental sharing between unrelated individuals, an excess of low generation-probability sequences was observed among out-of-frame TCR alpha sequences shared between twins. Abundant cord blood beta clonotypes carried fewer insertions; young adult naive repertoires showed a weaker similar trend, while memory repertoires showed none.

Every donor in the study was a healthy Caucasian. This receptor was taken from a newborn girl in good health. The specimen sequenced was cord blood. This chain is built from TRBV7-9 and TRBJ2-2; no D gene is confidently identified. The nucleotide sequence reads TGTGCCAGCAGGGCTTCCGCGAACACCGGGGAGCTGTTTTTT. It specifies CASRASANTGELFF.